This T cell receptor beta chain emerged from a study of blood T cell repertoires in COVID-19. Overall study context: Spain, Italy and the United States supplied samples that represented acute and convalescent COVID-19.

CDR1 is MDHEN and CDR2 is SYDVKM in the germline V gene. V lost 2 bases and J 0 bases, leaving 7 bases between the germline ends. This CDR3 is built from 14 residues. In the authors' workflow: The authors estimated nucleated cell counts from reference gene primer amplification. Libraries were prepared by immunoSEQ multiplex PCR; TCRdb keeps only in-frame clonotypes and omits some of them. The V and J calls and clone size were taken over from that table, and D and trimming were inferred from the DNA. The sample contains approximately 300,000 clones, 92% of which appear only once. Across fewer than 25 US areas, participants ranged in age from roughly 18 to 95 years. Donors were grouped by their self-reported clinical history. This clone is a singleton in its sample.

The rearrangement joins TRBV28 to TRBJ1-2, with D hard to call. The sequenced sample was PBMCs or T cells enriched from blood (not recorded which). The sequence came from a woman in her 30s who had recovered from COVID-19. The CDR3 DNA reads TGTGCCAGCAGTTTACGCGTTCCTAACTATGGCTACACCTTC. This gives the protein CASSLRVPNYGYTF.